This TCR beta chain stems from a study of blood T cell repertoires in COVID-19. Study-wide context: The study drew acute and convalescent COVID-19 samples from the United States, Italy and Spain. T cells, B-cell-depleted T cells, or PBMCs supplied cDNA or gDNA.

The CDR3 spans 15 residues. Germline loops: CDR1 KGHDR, CDR2 SFDVKD. The trim removed 2 bases at V and 2 bases at J, leaving 2 bases unmatched. One Seattle source followed patients from active infection through their disease course. Study processing details: Estimation of nucleated cell counts relied on the amplification of reference gene primers. TCRdb's copy holds only in-frame clones and misses some; the assay was immunoSEQ multiplex PCR. The DNA gave D and trimming, while V, J and clone size come from that table. The table has around 190,000 clones, about 88% seen once. The chain combines TRBV24-1 with TRBJ2-7; 10 bases match TRBD1. The sequenced sample consisted of peripheral blood. The sequence derives from a man aged 50 to 59 with COVID-19, enrolled during active disease. CDR3 in amino acids: CATSDSGTGAYEQYF. In nucleotides, the CDR3 is TGTGCCACCAGTGATTCCGGGACAGGGGCCTACGAGCAGTACTTC.